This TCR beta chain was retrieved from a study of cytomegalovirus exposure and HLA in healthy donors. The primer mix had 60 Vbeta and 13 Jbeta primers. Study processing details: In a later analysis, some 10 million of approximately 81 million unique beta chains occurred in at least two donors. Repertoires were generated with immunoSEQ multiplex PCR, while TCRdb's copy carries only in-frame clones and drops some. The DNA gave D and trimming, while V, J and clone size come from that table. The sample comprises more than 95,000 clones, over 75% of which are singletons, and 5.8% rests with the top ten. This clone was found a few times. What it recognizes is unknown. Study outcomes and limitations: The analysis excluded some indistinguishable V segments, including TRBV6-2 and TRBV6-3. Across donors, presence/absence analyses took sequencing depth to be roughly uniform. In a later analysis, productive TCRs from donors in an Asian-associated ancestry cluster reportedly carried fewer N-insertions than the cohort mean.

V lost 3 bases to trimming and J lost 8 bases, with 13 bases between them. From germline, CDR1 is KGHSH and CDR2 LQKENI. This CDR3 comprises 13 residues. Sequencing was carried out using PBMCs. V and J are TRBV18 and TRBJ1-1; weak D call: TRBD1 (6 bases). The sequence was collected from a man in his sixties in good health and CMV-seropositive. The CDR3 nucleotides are TGTGCCAGCTCACCGAGGGACACCGAGGAAGCTTTCTTT. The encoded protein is CASSPRDTEEAFF.